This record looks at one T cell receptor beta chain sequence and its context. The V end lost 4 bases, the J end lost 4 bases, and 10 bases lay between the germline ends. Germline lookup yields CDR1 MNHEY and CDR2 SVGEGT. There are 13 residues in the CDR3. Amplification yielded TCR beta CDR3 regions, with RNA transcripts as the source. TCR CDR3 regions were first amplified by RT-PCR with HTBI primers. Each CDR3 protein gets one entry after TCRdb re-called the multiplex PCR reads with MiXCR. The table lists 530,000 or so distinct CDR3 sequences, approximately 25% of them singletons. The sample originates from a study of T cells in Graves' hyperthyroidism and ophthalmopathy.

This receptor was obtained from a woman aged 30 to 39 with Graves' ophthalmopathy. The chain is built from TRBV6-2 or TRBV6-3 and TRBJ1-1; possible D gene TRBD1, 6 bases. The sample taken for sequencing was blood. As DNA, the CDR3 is TGTGCCAGCAGTTTTGGGGGCGCCACTGAAGCTTTCTTT. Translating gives CASSFGGATEAFF.